One sample yielded the 8 T cell receptor beta chains listed below, sequenced in a study of blood T cell repertoires in COVID-19 (dated by TCRdb to about 2020). Libraries were prepared through the immunoSEQ multiplex PCR assay. What TCRdb holds here is the immuneACCESS table cut down to in-frame rearrangements. Part of the clones is not present; checked against another copy, under half of the missing clones reflect an unresolved V gene, and the others are unexplained. The sample table records about 280,000 clones; nearly 90% of these occur just once. About 1.7% of the sample goes to the ten largest clones. Input material: PBMCs or T cells enriched from blood (not recorded which). The receptors stem from a woman younger than 30 with acute COVID-19.

The genes are TRBV6-5 and TRBJ2-7; 7 bases align to TRBD2. The germline V gene encodes CDR1 MNHEY and CDR2 SVGAGI. V dropped 8 bases and J dropped 0; count of bases not matched to a gene: 7. The CDR3 consists of 14 residues. The CDR3 protein is CASRAGSSSYEQYF. The CDR3 DNA follows: TGTGCCAGCCGAGCGGGGTCCAGCTCCTACGAGCAGTACTTC.

The chain couples TRBV5-1 to TRBJ2-5; 9 bases are a match to TRBD2. Germline V lookup: CDR1 SGHRS, CDR2 YFSETQ. Trimming cost V 5 bases and J 5 bases; bases outside gene matches: 19. CDR3 length: 18 amino acids. The CDR3 bases are TGCGCCAGCAGGGTTGGGGCTTTGCGGGAGGGCCTCCTGGAGACCCAGTACTTC. It codes for CASRVGALREGLLETQYF. The complete variable domain, with remaining parts taken from reference TRBV5-1 and TRBJ2-5, reads KAGVTQTPRYLIKTRGQQVTLSCSPISGHRSVSWYQQTPGQGLQFLFEYFSETQRNKGNFPGRFSGRQFSNSRSEMNVSTLELGDSALYLCASRVGALREGLLETQYFGPGTRLLVL.

The rearrangement joins TRBV24-1 to TRBJ2-3; possibly TRBD2 for D (6 bases). The germline V and J ends were trimmed by 7 bases and 2 bases, with 12 bases remaining between them. This CDR3 comprises 14 residues. Per germline, CDR1 KGHDR and CDR2 SFDVKD. This CDR3 is CATRGREPTDTQYF. CDR3 DNA: TGTGCCACCAGGGGACGGGAGCCCACAGATACGCAGTATTTT.

The chain links TRBV5-1 to TRBJ2-7; 10 positions agree with TRBD2. The CDR3 totals 14 residues. J lost 4 bases, V lost 5 bases, and 6 bases had no gene match. Germline lookup yields CDR1 SGHRS and CDR2 YFSETQ. The CDR3 sequence: CASRSGTSVYEQYF. In DNA form, the CDR3 reads TGCGCCAGCAGATCCGGGACTAGCGTTTACGAGCAGTACTTC.

The rearrangement uses TRBV6-5 and TRBJ1-2, with D possibly matching TRBD1 (5 bases). The V end was cut by 10 bases, the J end by 2 bases, with 17 bases between. The germline V gene has CDR1 MNHEY and CDR2 SVGAGI. This CDR3 region has 14 residues. For the CDR3, the DNA is TGTGCCACCCGCGGGGCAGGGCGGAACTATGGCTACACCTTC. Translation gives CATRGAGRNYGYTF.

This chain links TRBV28 with TRBJ1-6, with D unclear. Germline lookup yields CDR1 MDHEN and CDR2 SYDVKM. The CDR3 spans 14 residues. Trimming left V 6 bases short and J 7 bases short, with 13 bases between. The CDR3 DNA follows: TGTGCCAGCAGCCTAGTAAGAGGGAATTCACCCCTCCACTTT. Amino acid sequence: CASSLVRGNSPLHF. The full variable domain, completed using reference TRBV28 and TRBJ1-6, is DVKVTQSSRYLVKRTGEKVFLECVQDMDHENMFWYRQDPGLGLRLIYFSYDVKMKEKGDIPEGYSVSREKKERFSLILESASTNQTSMYLCASSLVRGNSPLHFGNGTRLTVT.

V is TRBV3-1 (or the pseudogene TRBV3-2) and J is TRBJ2-5; 15 bases line up with TRBD2. CDR1 and CDR2 from the germline V gene are LGHDT and YNNKEL (reference sequence). The CDR3 is 15 residues long. Losses at the gene ends were 5 bases for V and 4 bases for J; bases not matched to a gene: 2. The CDR3 DNA reads as TGTGCCAGCAGCTTGGGACTAGCGGGGGGAGAGACCCAGTACTTC. Protein product: CASSLGLAGGETQYF.

This rearrangement joins TRBV28 to TRBJ1-1, with D possibly TRBD1 on 5 matching bases. V was shortened by 5 bases and J by 4 bases, with 17 bases between the two germline ends. CDR3 length: 15 amino acids. Looked up from germline, CDR1 is MDHEN and CDR2 is SYDVKM. CDR3 sequence reads: CASSPRGVPSTEAFF. The DNA of the CDR3 is TGTGCCAGCAGTCCCCGGGGGGTCCCCAGCACTGAAGCTTTCTTT.